Each of the 28 T cell receptor beta chains below was sequenced from the same sample in a study of cytomegalovirus exposure and HLA in healthy donors. The PCR contained 60 Vbeta and 13 Jbeta primers. The repertoire was sequenced with immunoSEQ multiplex PCR; TCRdb's copy has only in-frame clones and lacks some. The table counts 60,000 to 90,000 clones; about 5% lies in the top ten. Material for sequencing was PBMCs. The receptors come from a woman in her thirties or forties in good health and CMV-seropositive.

This rearrangement joins TRBV4-1 to TRBJ1-1; no firm D call. In germline, CDR1 is MGHRA, CDR2 YSYEKL. This CDR3 has 13 residues. V dropped 0 bases and J dropped 4 bases, with 6 bases sitting between them. The CDR3 loop reads CASSQERLTEAFF. The CDR3 DNA sequence: TGCGCCAGCAGCCAAGAGCGGCTCACTGAAGCTTTCTTT.

This sequence joins TRBV7-3 and TRBJ2-3, with TRBD1 as a possible D gene (5 bases). From germline, CDR1 is SGHTA and CDR2 FQGTGA. The CDR3 is 15 residues long. V dropped 5 bases and J dropped 0 bases, with 12 bases sitting between them. CDR3 sequence reads: CASSLQASSTDTQYF. In DNA form, the CDR3 reads TGTGCCAGCAGCCTACAGGCCTCTAGCACAGATACGCAGTATTTT.

V and J are TRBV4-3 and TRBJ2-7; D is possibly TRBD2 (6 bases). This CDR3 contains 15 residues. Trimming stripped 4 bases from V and 4 bases from J, with 17 bases between. Germline CDR1 reads LGHNA; CDR2 reads YSLEER. This CDR3 is CASSRSVASVYEQYF. DNA for the CDR3: TGCGCCAGCAGCCGTTCGGTTGCTAGCGTGTACGAGCAGTACTTC.

V usage is TRBV18 and J usage is TRBJ2-3; D might be TRBD1 (6 bases). This CDR3 contains 15 residues. V gave up 3 bases and J gave up 2 bases, with 12 bases separating them. The germline gives CDR1 KGHSH, CDR2 LQKENI. CDR3 sequence (DNA): TGTGCCAGCTCACCCGGACAGACTAACACAGATACGCAGTATTTT. Its protein is CASSPGQTNTDTQYF.

This clone ranks as medium-sized in terms of frequency. The chain links TRBV6-4 to TRBJ2-2; tentative D call: TRBD2 (5 bases). Germline loops: CDR1 MRHNA, CDR2 SNTAGT. Trimming cost V 0 bases and J 3 bases, with 11 bases left between them. This CDR3 region has 16 residues. CDR3 sequence: CASSDSAEADTGELFF. DNA of the CDR3: TGTGCCAGCAGTGACTCAGCAGAAGCGGACACCGGGGAGCTGTTTTTT.

The chain links TRBV10-1 to TRBJ2-1, with a weak D call TRBD2 (5 bases). V lost 3 bases, J lost 15 bases, and 15 bases lay in between. CDR3 length: 12 amino acids. Per germline, CDR1 WNHNN and CDR2 SYGVQD (reference sequence). The CDR3 sequence is CASSETGLYLFF. The CDR3 region has the DNA TGCGCCAGCAGTGAAACTGGACTGTATCTGTTCTTC.

The rearrangement links TRBV9 to TRBJ1-6, with TRBD1 matching over 10 bases. CDR1 and CDR2 from the germline V gene are SGDLS and YYNGEE. V was clipped by 3 bases and J by 8 bases; unmatched bases: 5. CDR3 size: 15 residues. This CDR3 reads CASSASGTGDSPLHF. The DNA for the CDR3 is TGTGCCAGCAGCGCTTCCGGGACAGGGGATTCACCCCTCCACTTT.

The V and J genes are TRBV2 and TRBJ1-1; D remains unclear. CDR1 and CDR2 (germline): SNHLY, FYNNEI. There are 15 residues in the CDR3. Trimming shortened V by 7 bases and J by 0 bases, and 15 bases separated the two germline ends. CDR3 in amino acids: CASIGTEKMNTEAFF. The CDR3 coding sequence is TGTGCCAGCATTGGCACAGAAAAAATGAACACTGAAGCTTTCTTT.

This chain uses TRBV10-3 with TRBJ2-1, with 12 bases lining up with TRBD2. The V and J ends lost 6 bases and 4 bases, in that order; junction bases with no gene match: 7. Germline CDR1 is ENHRY and CDR2 is SYGVKD. The CDR3 contains 16 residues. The CDR3 region has the DNA TGTGCCATCAGCCAACCGGGACTAGCGGGTTACAATGAGCAGTTCTTC. It translates to CAISQPGLAGYNEQFF.

The V and J genes are TRBV4-2 and TRBJ1-1, with D tentatively TRBD1 (6 bases). The CDR3 is made up of 17 amino acids. Germline CDR1 and CDR2: LGHNA and YNFKEQ. V was trimmed by 0 bases and J by 3 bases, leaving 17 bases between them. The CDR3 DNA follows: TGTGCCAGCAGCCAAGATGGGGGGGCGAGACGGTACACTGAAGCTTTCTTT. Encoded protein: CASSQDGGARRYTEAFF.

The chain combines TRBV7-7 with TRBJ2-3; TRBD1 is a possible D gene (6 bases). Germline CDR1 and CDR2: SSHAT and FNYEAQ (reference sequence). V was shortened by 5 bases and J by 4 bases, with 16 bases between the two germline ends. The CDR3 totals 15 residues. CDR3 bases: TGTGCCAGCAGCCCAGGGGTTACGGAGTCAGATACGCAGTATTTT. Translating gives CASSPGVTESDTQYF.

The V gene is TRBV4-1, the J gene TRBJ2-7; TRBD1 agrees at 7 bases. This CDR3 comprises 13 residues. Germline V CDR1 and CDR2: MGHRA, YSYEKL. After removal of 4 bases from V and 3 bases from J, the junction contained 3 bases not matched to a gene. The CDR3 sequence: CASSPGGNYEQYF. In nucleotides, the CDR3 is TGCGCCAGCAGCCCAGGGGGAAACTACGAGCAGTACTTC.

The chain couples TRBV5-8 to TRBJ2-3, with 8 bases identical to TRBD1. CDR1 and CDR2 from the germline V gene are SGHTS and YDEGEE. V was clipped by 0 bases and J by 6 bases; unmatched bases: 3. The CDR3 sequence is 14 residues long. CDR3 coding DNA: TGTGCCAGCAGCTTGGGACAGGGGCTGGATACGCAGTATTTT. It yields the protein CASSLGQGLDTQYF. The whole variable domain, filled in from reference TRBV5-8 and TRBJ2-3, reads EAGVTQSPTHLIKTRGQQATLRCSPISGHTSVYWYQQALGLGLQFLLWYDEGEERNRGNFPPRFSGRQFPNYSSELNVNALELEDSALYLCASSLGQGLDTQYFGPGTRLTVL.

The chain has TRBV5-5 and TRBJ1-5; 7 nucleotides agree with TRBD1. The CDR3 is made up of 16 amino acids. The germline CDR1 and CDR2 sequences are SGHKS and YYEKEE (reference sequence). V gave up 4 bases and J gave up 7 bases; unmatched junction bases: 14. CDR3 coding DNA: TGTGCCAGCAGCCCCTCGGGACAGTTCGGGTTCCAGCCCCAGCATTTT. Its translation is CASSPSGQFGFQPQHF. Looking up the rest from reference TRBV5-5 and TRBJ1-5 gives the full variable domain: DAGVTQSPTHLIKTRGQQVTLRCSPISGHKSVSWYQQVLGQGPQFIFQYYEKEERGRGNFPDRFSARQFPNYSSELNVNALLLGDSALYLCASSPSGQFGFQPQHFGDGTRLSIL.

This chain links TRBV6-5 with TRBJ2-7, with 7 bases fitting TRBD1. Losses at the gene ends were 5 bases for V and 2 bases for J; bases not matched to a gene: 3. The CDR3 has 13 residues. Germline V CDR1 and CDR2: MNHEY, SVGAGI. For the CDR3, the DNA is TGTGCCAGCAGTAGACAGGGTCCCTACGAGCAGTACTTC. This codes for CASSRQGPYEQYF.

The rearrangement links TRBV11-3 to TRBJ2-2; 8 nucleotides agree with TRBD2. This CDR3 comprises 16 residues. J gave up 7 bases and V 1 base, and 8 bases lay outside the gene matches. Germline values: CDR1 SGHNT, CDR2 YENEEA. As DNA, the CDR3 is TGTGCCAGCAGCTTAGTCCCAGCGGGAGTGGACGGGGAGCTGTTTTTT. Translating it yields CASSLVPAGVDGELFF. The full variable domain, in which reference TRBV11-3 and TRBJ2-2 provide the parts outside the CDR3, is EAGVVQSPRYKIIEKKQPVAFWCNPISGHNTLYWYLQNLGQGPELLIRYENEEAVDDSQLPKDRFSAERLKGVDSTLKIQPAELGDSAVYLCASSLVPAGVDGELFFGEGSRLTVL.

The chain couples TRBV6-1 to TRBJ2-3; D is undetermined. CDR3 size: 15 residues. Germline assignment: CDR1 MNHNS and CDR2 SASEGT. Trimming took off 5 bases at V and 1 base at J, with 13 bases between the two ends. CDR3 nucleotides: TGTGCCAGCAGTCCGGGTCTTAGTCGCACAGATACGCAGTATTTT. It specifies CASSPGLSRTDTQYF.

For the CDR3, the DNA is TGCAGCGTTGCCCCCAGGGGGCTGATGGAGACCCAGTACTTC. It encodes CSVAPRGLMETQYF. The J gene is TRBJ2-5, the V gene TRBV29-1; 8 bases align to TRBD1. Germline V gene data show CDR1 as SQVTM and CDR2 as ANQGSEA. The CDR3 totals 14 residues. With V trimmed by 4 bases and J by 5 bases, 9 bases remained unmatched.

The genes are TRBV27 and TRBJ1-1; TRBD1 might be the D (5 bases). This CDR3 region has 14 residues. V dropped 3 bases and J dropped 1 base, with 9 bases sitting between them. Per the germline V gene, CDR1 is MNHEY and CDR2 is SMNVEV (reference sequence). CDR3 sequence: CASSLSRANTEAFF. CDR3 sequence (DNA): TGTGCCAGCAGTTTGAGCAGGGCGAACACTGAAGCTTTCTTT.

This chain connects TRBV11-2 to TRBJ2-3; D unclear. Germline V gives CDR1 SGHAT, CDR2 FQNNGV. The CDR3 extends over 12 amino acids. V was trimmed by 2 bases and J by 6 bases, leaving 6 bases between them. The CDR3 here is CASSLTGDTQYF. CDR3 nucleotide sequence: TGTGCCAGCAGCTTAACCGGGGATACGCAGTATTTT.

The gene calls are TRBV7-9 and TRBJ2-2, with 9 bases aligning to TRBD2. Germline assignment: CDR1 SEHNR and CDR2 FQNEAQ (reference sequence). V trimming: 4 bases; J trimming: 6 bases; junction bases outside the gene matches: 6. CDR3 length: 15 residues. This CDR3 is CASSSSGLAAGELFF. CDR3 in DNA: TGTGCCAGCAGCTCTTCGGGACTAGCCGCCGGGGAGCTGTTTTTT.

The chain recombines TRBV29-1 with TRBJ2-5, with D uncertain. The end of the DNA fits TRBJ2-7 better, so the J call may be wrong. The CDR3 totals 13 residues. Germline V lookup: CDR1 SQVTM, CDR2 ANQGSEA. CDR3 coding DNA: TGCAGCGTTGAGAACGAAGTCGGTTACGAGCAGTACTTC. This sequence encodes CSVENEVGYEQYF.

The chain uses TRBV7-2 and TRBJ2-1, with 9 bases fitting TRBD1. The CDR3 extends over 13 amino acids. The V gene end was trimmed by 8 bases and the J gene end by 3 bases; junction bases not matched to a gene: 2. Germline V CDR1 and CDR2: SGHTA, FQGNSA. The CDR3 bases are TGTGCCAGCCAGGGACAGGGCTACAATGAGCAGTTCTTC. Its translation: CASQGQGYNEQFF.

DNA for the CDR3: TGTGCCAGCAGTGAATCCCCAGGGAATAATTCACCCCTCCACTTT. As protein: CASSESPGNNSPLHF. This chain connects TRBV25-1 to TRBJ1-6; tentative D call: TRBD1 (5 bases). V dropped 1 base and J dropped 5 bases, with 9 bases sitting between them. The length of the CDR3 is 15 residues. The germline V gene has CDR1 MGHDK and CDR2 SYGVNS.

The genes are TRBV19 and TRBJ1-5; a possible D gene is TRBD1 (6 bases). The CDR3 length is 15 residues. Trimming stripped 3 bases from V and 6 bases from J, with 15 bases between. The germline V gene encodes CDR1 LNHDA and CDR2 SQIVND (reference sequence). Here the CDR3 reads CASSIGGGRGQPQHF. The CDR3 coding sequence is TGTGCCAGTAGTATTGGTGGGGGCCGAGGTCAGCCCCAGCATTTT.

The chain carries TRBV6-1 and TRBJ1-2; D ambiguous. CDR1 MNHNS and CDR2 SASEGT come from the germline V gene. The V end lost 2 bases, the J end lost 8 bases, and 18 bases lay between the germline ends. The CDR3 totals 15 residues. CDR3 DNA: TGTGCCAGCAGTGAATTGGTGGCAGTGGCCGGGGGCTACACCTTC. This codes for CASSELVAVAGGYTF.

The chain employs TRBV2 and TRBJ2-7; no clear D gene. Germline V gene sequence: CDR1 SNHLY, CDR2 FYNNEI. Deletions cut 0 bases from V and 3 bases from J, with 9 bases between. This CDR3 is built from 14 residues. The chain's CDR3 is CASSEADRLYEQYF. The CDR3 DNA reads TGTGCCAGCAGTGAAGCAGACCGACTCTACGAGCAGTACTTC.

CDR3 loop: CASRGRAGHEKLFF. DNA of the CDR3: TGTGCCAGCCGAGGGAGGGCCGGGCATGAAAAACTGTTTTTT. The gene calls are TRBV7-2 and TRBJ1-4; no reliable D call. Trimming removed 8 bases from V and 6 bases from J, with 16 bases in between. There are 14 residues in the CDR3. The germline gives CDR1 SGHTA, CDR2 FQGNSA. The variable domain in full, with the rest retrieved from reference TRBV7-2 and TRBJ1-4, is GAGVSQSPSNKVTEKGKDVELRCDPISGHTALYWYRQSLGQGLEFLIYFQGNSAPDKSGLPSDRFSAERTGGSVSTLTIQRTQQEDSAVYLCASRGRAGHEKLFFGSGTQLSVL.